This T cell receptor (beta chain) was captured by sequencing in a study of blood T cells in healthy people across ages. Findings and limits, study-wide: Changes seen in expanded clonotypes were possibly confounded by donor CMV status left unknown.

Per germline, CDR1 LGHDT and CDR2 YNNKEL (reference sequence). V shed 3 bases, J shed 5 bases, and the junction held 6 bases outside the gene matches. CDR3 size: 15 residues. Points on this clonotype: Its antigen is unknown.

Primed by a sample-barcoded 5' primer and a J-beta primer mix, a second PCR proceeded for about 7 to 12 cycles. TCRdb itself ran the 5' RACE reads through MiXCR, one entry per CDR3 protein. The sample records approximately 880,000 distinct CDR3 sequences, around 48% being singletons. Sequencing input: blood. J is TRBJ1-5 and V is TRBV3-1, with 8 bases identical to TRBD1. The sequence came from a man aged 30-40 years in good health. CDR3 DNA sequence: TGTGCCAGCAGCCAGGAGACAGGGGACGATCAGCCCCAGCATTTT. As protein: CASSQETGDDQPQHF. The full variable domain, with the rest looked up from reference TRBV3-1 and TRBJ1-5, is DTAVSQTPKYLVTQMGNDKSIKCEQNLGHDTMYWYKQDSKKFLKIMFSYNNKELIINETVPNRFSPKSPDKAHLNLHINSLELGDSAVYFCASSQETGDDQPQHFGDGTRLSIL.